This is a list of T cell receptor beta chains from one sample in a study of TIL therapy for anti-PD-1-resistant metastatic lung cancer. Data came from immunoSEQ multiplex PCR; TCRdb stores just in-frame clones and leaves some out. The sample contains approximately 18,000 clones, approximately 83% of which appear only once. The source was blood, collected at baseline. The receptors stem from a person between 25 and 79 years old with non-small cell lung cancer. CDR3s include the opening cysteine and the closing phenylalanine or tryptophan. A D gene is named only where the DNA matches it firmly. Not every row has a clone size; where given, it reads once, few, many or a size class.

j_gene,d_gene,abundance,v_gene,CDR3nt,CDR3aa
TRBJ2-7,.,.,TRBV7-2,TGTGCCAGCAGCCCCCAGCGGACAACAGGGTACGAGCAGTACTTC,CASSPQRTTGYEQYF
TRBJ1-2,.,few,TRBV28,TGTGCCAGCACCTCTAACTATGGCTACACCTTC,CASTSNYGYTF
TRBJ2-7,.,.,TRBV4-2,TGTGCCAGCAGCCAGCCTGATCTAGGTTCGAGGGAGCAGTACTTC,CASSQPDLGSREQYF
TRBJ1-4,.,.,TRBV28,TGTGCCAGCAGGCCCCCCGGGGGTGAAAAACTGTTTTTT,CASRPPGGEKLFF
TRBJ2-1,.,few,TRBV4-1,TGCGCCAGCAGCCAAGCGAGTGGGGCTGTTGAGCAGTTCTTC,CASSQASGAVEQFF
TRBJ2-5,.,.,TRBV27,TGTGCCAGCAGTTTAGCCTGGGACACGGGGAGGGAGACCCAGTACTTC,CASSLAWDTGRETQYF
TRBJ1-2,.,.,TRBV4-3,TGCGCCAGCAGCCAAGATAAAACAGGGTACTATGGCTACACCTTC,CASSQDKTGYYGYTF
TRBJ1-1,.,.,TRBV19,TGTGCCAGTAGCTTAATCGACGGGAGGAACACTGAAGCTTTCTTT,CASSLIDGRNTEAFF
TRBJ1-1,.,.,TRBV6-5,TGTGCCAGCAGTTACTCGTGGGGATCTGAAGCTTTCTTT,CASSYSWGSEAFF
TRBJ2-1,.,.,TRBV18,TGTGCCAGCTCACCAAGCGGACAGGAGGGCTACAATGAGCAGTTCTTC,CASSPSGQEGYNEQFF
TRBJ2-5,.,.,TRBV7-2,TGTGCCAGCAGCCCCCGCGGGGCCGGCGGGACCCAGTACTTC,CASSPRGAGGTQYF
TRBJ1-4,.,.,TRBV6-5,TGTGCCAGCAGGGTAGGGGGACTCTCAAAACTGTTTTTT,CASRVGGLSKLFF
TRBJ2-5,.,.,TRBV11-1,TGTGCCAGCAGCTTCGGGGTAGTGGAGACCCAGTACTTC,CASSFGVVETQYF
TRBJ1-1,.,.,TRBV9,TGTGCCAGCAGCGTAAGGGGGGATACTGAAGCTTTCTTT,CASSVRGDTEAFF
TRBJ1-5,.,once,TRBV5-6,TGTGCCAGCAGCCCTGGGACATTCGGTCAGCCCCAGCATTTT,CASSPGTFGQPQHF
TRBJ1-2,.,once,TRBV11-2,TGTGCCAGCAGCCTCACAGGGAGGGCTAACTATGGCTACACCTTC,CASSLTGRANYGYTF
TRBJ1-3,.,.,TRBV7-2,TGTGCCAGCAGTTCCCAACCAGGAGTCTCTGGAAACACCATATATTTT,CASSSQPGVSGNTIYF
TRBJ2-3,.,.,TRBV5-1,TGCGCCAGCAGCTTGGAAGATACGCAGTATTTT,CASSLEDTQYF
TRBJ2-3,.,.,TRBV6-5,TGTGCCAGCAGAGCCGGATATAGCACAGATACGCAGTATTTT,CASRAGYSTDTQYF
TRBJ2-1,.,.,TRBV4-3,TGCGCCAGCAGCCAAGCAGGGGACTACAATGAGCAGTTCTTC,CASSQAGDYNEQFF
TRBJ2-1,TRBD2,.,TRBV27,TGTGCCAGCAGTCCCTCGGGAGCGGGACGTGGGAATGAGCAGTTCTTC,CASSPSGAGRGNEQFF
TRBJ2-3,TRBD2,.,TRBV4-2,TGTGCCAGCAGCCAAGTTTACCTAGCGGCCACAGATACGCAGTATTTT,CASSQVYLAATDTQYF
TRBJ1-6,TRBD1,.,TRBV6-5,TGTGCCAGCAGACCCGCCGGGACAGGGCTTTCACCCCTCCACTTT,CASRPAGTGLSPLHF
TRBJ1-2,.,.,TRBV9,TGTGCCAGCAGCGTACCGTCCGTCTTCACTTTC,CASSVPSVFTF
TRBJ1-1,.,.,TRBV4-3,TGCGCCAGCAGCCTGTCGGGGGGGCTAAGGAACACTGAAGCTTTCTTT,CASSLSGGLRNTEAFF
TRBJ2-5,.,few,TRBV5-5,TGTGCCAGCAGCCCGAATCTAAAGACCCAGTACTTC,CASSPNLKTQYF
TRBJ2-5,.,once,TRBV5-5,TGTGCCAGCAGCTTGGTACCAGGGTCAGAGACCCAGTACTTC,CASSLVPGSETQYF
TRBJ2-5,.,once,TRBV30,TGTGCCTGGAGTACCAGCAGGTACCAAGAGACCCAGTACTTC,CAWSTSRYQETQYF
TRBJ1-2,TRBD1,.,TRBV5-6,TGTGCCAGCAGCACAGGGGTTTACTTTGGTGGCTACACCTTC,CASSTGVYFGGYTF
TRBJ1-2,TRBD1,.,TRBV19,TGTGCCAGTAGTATGGGACAGGGATTTGGCTACACCTTC,CASSMGQGFGYTF
TRBJ2-2,.,.,TRBV9,TGTGCCAGCGGGAATGTGGGATGGACCGGGGAGCTGTTTTTT,CASGNVGWTGELFF
TRBJ1-5,.,.,TRBV19,TGTGCCAGTAGTATTGGTACAGGGACTAATCAGCCCCAGCATTTT,CASSIGTGTNQPQHF
TRBJ1-4,.,.,TRBV25-1,TGTGCCAGCAGCCGACTACTGCAGGGTAATGAAAAACTGTTTTTT,CASSRLLQGNEKLFF
TRBJ2-1,TRBD2,.,TRBV7-2,TGTGCCAGCAGCACCTTAGGCGCGGGGGGGAGGAATGAGCAGTTCTTC,CASSTLGAGGRNEQFF
TRBJ2-1,.,.,TRBV6-6,TGTGCCAGCACCCCAGGGAGGAATGAGCAGTTCTTC,CASTPGRNEQFF
TRBJ2-1,TRBD2,.,TRBV5-5,TGTGCCAGCAGGTATCGGCTAGCGGACAATGAGCAGTTCTTC,CASRYRLADNEQFF
TRBJ2-5,.,.,TRBV7-2,TGTGCCAGCAGCTACCAGGGCCAAGAGACCCAGTACTTC,CASSYQGQETQYF
TRBJ2-5,.,.,TRBV7-9,TGTGCCAGCAGCACAAGACCCCAGGGGATCCAAGAGACCCAGTACTTC,CASSTRPQGIQETQYF
TRBJ2-7,TRBD2,.,TRBV5-4,TGTGCCAGCAGCTTTTCCAGTCGGGGGGACGAGCAGTACTTC,CASSFSSRGDEQYF
TRBJ2-7,TRBD2,.,TRBV7-2,TGTGCCAGCAGCGTCAGGGCTAGCGGGAGCGGGGAGCAGTACTTC,CASSVRASGSGEQYF
TRBJ2-3,TRBD2,.,TRBV15,TGTGCCACCGGGAGGGGAGGGACAGATACGCAGTATTTT,CATGRGGTDTQYF
TRBJ2-7,.,once,TRBV28,TGTGCCAGCAGGCCCGACGGAGGCTCCTACGAGCAGTACTTC,CASRPDGGSYEQYF
TRBJ2-7,.,.,TRBV6-5,TGTGCCAGCACCAGCCCCGCGATCTACGAGCAGTACTTC,CASTSPAIYEQYF
TRBJ2-5,.,once,TRBV20-1,TGCAGTGCCTTGACTAAAGAGACCCAGTACTTC,CSALTKETQYF
TRBJ2-7,TRBD1,few,TRBV14,TGTGCCAGCAGCCAAGTTGCCGGGACAGGGGGAATGAGGGAGCAGTACTTC,CASSQVAGTGGMREQYF
TRBJ2-3,TRBD2,.,TRBV29-1,TGCAGCGTTGGCGGGAGCACCACCACAGATACGCAGTATTTT,CSVGGSTTTDTQYF
TRBJ2-7,TRBD2,.,TRBV7-2,TGTGCCAGCAGCCCTAGGACGGGACTAGCGGGGGGGCAGTACTTC,CASSPRTGLAGGQYF
TRBJ2-7,TRBD2,.,TRBV18,TGTGCCAGCTCACCAAGCGGGGGCGGCGAGCAGTACTTC,CASSPSGGGEQYF
TRBJ2-1,TRBD1,.,TRBV19,TGTGCCAATCCTACAGGGGCGGGTGGACTGACCCGACATCAATACAATGAGCAGTTCTTC,CANPTGAGGLTRHQYNEQFF
TRBJ2-1,TRBD2,once,TRBV27,TGTGCCAGCAGTCCAGGGCGGGAGGGATTAAGTGAGCAGTTCTTC,CASSPGREGLSEQFF
TRBJ2-5,.,.,TRBV27,TGTGCCAGCAGCTCCCTAGGACTCAGAGAGACCCAGTACTTC,CASSSLGLRETQYF
TRBJ2-7,.,.,TRBV5-4,TGTGCCAGCAGCTTGGGGTTAGAGCAGTACTTC,CASSLGLEQYF
TRBJ2-7,.,.,TRBV5-1,TGCGCCAGCAGGCCCGGGACCTCCTACGAGCAGTACTTC,CASRPGTSYEQYF